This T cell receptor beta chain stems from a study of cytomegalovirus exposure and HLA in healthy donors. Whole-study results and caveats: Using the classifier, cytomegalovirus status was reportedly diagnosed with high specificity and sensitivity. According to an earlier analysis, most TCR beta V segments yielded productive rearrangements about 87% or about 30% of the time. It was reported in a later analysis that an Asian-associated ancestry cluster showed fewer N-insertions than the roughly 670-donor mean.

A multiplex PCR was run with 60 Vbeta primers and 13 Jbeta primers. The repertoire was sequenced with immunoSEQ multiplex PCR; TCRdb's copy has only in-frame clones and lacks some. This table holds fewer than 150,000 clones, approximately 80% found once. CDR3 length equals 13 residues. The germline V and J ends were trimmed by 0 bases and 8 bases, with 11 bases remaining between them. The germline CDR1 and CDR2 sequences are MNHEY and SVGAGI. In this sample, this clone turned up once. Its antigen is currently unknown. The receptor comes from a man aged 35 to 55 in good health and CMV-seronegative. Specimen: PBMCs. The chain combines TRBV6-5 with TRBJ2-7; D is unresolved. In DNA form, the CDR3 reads TGTGCCAGCAGTTACTCGCCAGGCGCCCAGCAGTACTTC. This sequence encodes CASSYSPGAQQYF.